The 14 T cell receptor beta chains given below trace back to one sample, sequenced in a study of high-grade serous ovarian cancer treatment subgroups. Tumor tissue was taken before any definitive surgery or chemotherapy was given. Data came from immunoSEQ multiplex PCR; TCRdb stores just in-frame clones and leaves some out. The sample includes some 40,000 clones, about 80% of them seen just once. The sample comprised tumor tissue. These receptors came from a human donor with high-grade serous ovarian cancer.

The chain carries TRBV4-2 and TRBJ1-6; D not resolved. CDR3 length equals 16 residues. Germline CDR1 is LGHNA and CDR2 is YNFKEQ. Between the trimmed V and J ends, which lost 0 bases and 11 bases, there was a span of 17 bases. CDR3 sequence: CASSQDPTGLKTPLHF. The CDR3 nucleotides read TGTGCCAGCAGCCAAGATCCGACCGGTTTAAAGACACCCCTCCACTTT.

In this sample, this clone turned up a few times. This sequence joins TRBV28 and TRBJ2-7; D not certain. The length of the CDR3 is 12 residues. Germline V gene data show CDR1 as MDHEN and CDR2 as SYDVKM. The germline V and J ends were trimmed by 5 bases and 2 bases, with 7 bases remaining between them. CDR3 nucleotides: TGTGCCAGCAGTCGGAGCGCCTACGAGCAGTACTTC. Translated, it gives CASSRSAYEQYF. Looking up the rest from reference TRBV28 and TRBJ2-7 gives the full variable domain: DVKVTQSSRYLVKRTGEKVFLECVQDMDHENMFWYRQDPGLGLRLIYFSYDVKMKEKGDIPEGYSVSREKKERFSLILESASTNQTSMYLCASSRSAYEQYFGPGTRLTVT.

The rearrangement joins TRBV7-2 to TRBJ2-5; TRBD2 matches at 7 bases. After removal of 3 bases from V and 1 base from J, the junction contained 8 bases not matched to a gene. The germline V gene encodes CDR1 SGHTA and CDR2 FQGNSA. The CDR3 is 16 amino acids. In DNA form, the CDR3 reads TGTGCCAGCAGCTTGGGTAATAGCGGGTTCCAAGAGACCCAGTACTTC. It encodes CASSLGNSGFQETQYF.

V gene TRBV28 combines with J gene TRBJ2-2; the match to TRBD2 covers 7 bases. CDR3 length: 13 residues. Germline V lookup: CDR1 MDHEN, CDR2 SYDVKM. The trim removed 8 bases at V and 4 bases at J, leaving 4 bases unmatched. The CDR3 spells CASGGGSTGELFF. The CDR3 region has the DNA TGTGCCAGCGGAGGCGGGAGCACCGGGGAGCTGTTTTTT. Drawing the rest from reference TRBV28 and TRBJ2-2, the complete variable domain is DVKVTQSSRYLVKRTGEKVFLECVQDMDHENMFWYRQDPGLGLRLIYFSYDVKMKEKGDIPEGYSVSREKKERFSLILESASTNQTSMYLCASGGGSTGELFFGEGSRLTVL.

CDR3 amino acids: CASSYGSNQPQHF. The DNA for the CDR3 is TGTGCCAGCAGTTACGGCAGCAATCAGCCCCAGCATTTT. The chain links TRBV6-5 to TRBJ1-5; the D is unclear. Germline CDR1 reads MNHEY; CDR2 reads SVGAGI. The CDR3 spans 13 residues. V dropped 2 bases and J dropped 1 base, with 3 bases sitting between them.

The J gene is TRBJ2-7, the V gene TRBV19; D might be TRBD1 (6 bases). Germline CDR1 LNHDA, CDR2 SQIVND (reference sequence). With 8 bases removed from V and 3 bases from J, the gap between germline ends came to 20 bases. The CDR3 totals 15 residues. CDR3 DNA: TGTGCCAGTTCGTTTCCAGGACGAGGGGGCTACGAGCAGTACTTC. It is translated as CASSFPGRGGYEQYF. Full variable domain (remainder filled in from reference TRBV19 and TRBJ2-7): DGGITQSPKYLFRKEGQNVTLSCEQNLNHDAMYWYRQDPGQGLRLIYYSQIVNDFQKGDIAEGYSVSREKKESFPLTVTSAQKNPTAFYLCASSFPGRGGYEQYFGPGTRLTVT.

The table lists this clone with a count of one. The rearrangement links TRBV28 to TRBJ2-7; 11 positions match TRBD1. V trimming: 10 bases; J trimming: 1 base; junction bases outside the gene matches: 15. Germline assignment: CDR1 MDHEN and CDR2 SYDVKM. CDR3 length: 17 residues. This chain's CDR3 is CATFPGQGVESSYEQYF. DNA for the CDR3: TGTGCCACCTTTCCGGGACAGGGGGTTGAAAGTTCCTACGAGCAGTACTTC.

V and J are TRBV11-2 and TRBJ2-3; no clear D. V lost 0 bases to trimming and J lost 5 bases, with 3 bases between them. The CDR3 extends over 12 amino acids. CDR1 and CDR2 from the germline V gene are SGHAT and FQNNGV. The CDR3: CASSLDRDTQYF. DNA for the CDR3: TGTGCCAGCAGCTTAGATCGAGATACGCAGTATTTT.

The chain employs TRBV4-1 and TRBJ1-2; the match to TRBD1 covers 7 bases. This CDR3 contains 15 residues. Looked up from germline, CDR1 is MGHRA and CDR2 is YSYEKL. Unmatched junction bases numbered 7, after V lost 1 base and J lost 5 bases. The CDR3 DNA reads as TGCGCCAGCAGCCAAGTGGAGGGGGCGAAGTATGGCTACACCTTC. Protein product: CASSQVEGAKYGYTF.

The chain links TRBV5-1 to TRBJ1-4; 7 bases agree with TRBD1. Germline values: CDR1 SGHRS, CDR2 YFSETQ. CDR3 length equals 14 residues. Germline trimming cut 4 bases from V and 4 bases from J; bases unmatched to any gene: 4. The CDR3 sequence is CASSPDRVNEKLFF. The CDR3 DNA is TGCGCCAGCAGCCCAGACAGGGTTAATGAAAAACTGTTTTTT.

The genes are TRBV11-3 and TRBJ2-2, with D perhaps matching TRBD1 or TRBD2 (5 bases each). Trimming removed 2 bases at V and 10 bases at J, with 14 bases between. This CDR3 comprises 14 residues. The germline V gene encodes CDR1 SGHNT and CDR2 YENEEA. Written as DNA, the CDR3 is TGTGCCAGCAGCTTAAGGGGACCGTCGACGGAGCTGTTTTTT. Amino acid sequence: CASSLRGPSTELFF.

The chain recombines TRBV19 with TRBJ2-2; possible D gene TRBD2, 6 bases. The CDR3 consists of 15 residues. The V gene lost 5 bases and the J gene lost 3 bases, with 13 bases spanning the gap. Germline CDR1 LNHDA, CDR2 SQIVND (reference sequence). The CDR3 DNA is TGTGCCAGTAGTTCAGGGACTCCCTACACCGGGGAGCTGTTTTTT. It yields the protein CASSSGTPYTGELFF.

The J gene is TRBJ2-7, the V gene TRBV7-8; TRBD1 might be the D (6 bases). The germline V gene encodes CDR1 SGHVS and CDR2 FQNEAQ. CDR3 length: 17 residues. The germline V and J ends were trimmed by 5 bases and 0 bases, with 20 bases remaining between them. Here the CDR3 reads CASSRLGTPLLSYEQYF. Written as DNA, the CDR3 is TGTGCCAGCAGCCGTCTTGGGACACCTCTACTCTCCTACGAGCAGTACTTC.

The chain recombines TRBV5-4 with TRBJ2-5; a possible D gene is TRBD2 (5 bases). The CDR3 is 18 amino acids. Germline CDR1 reads SGHNT; CDR2 reads YYREEE (reference sequence). V lost 4 bases and J lost 5, with 27 bases in between. The CDR3 bases are TGTGCCAGCAGCGTACTCGGTACTTATGTGGGGAGCAGGGAGACCCAGTACTTC. Translating it yields CASSVLGTYVGSRETQYF.